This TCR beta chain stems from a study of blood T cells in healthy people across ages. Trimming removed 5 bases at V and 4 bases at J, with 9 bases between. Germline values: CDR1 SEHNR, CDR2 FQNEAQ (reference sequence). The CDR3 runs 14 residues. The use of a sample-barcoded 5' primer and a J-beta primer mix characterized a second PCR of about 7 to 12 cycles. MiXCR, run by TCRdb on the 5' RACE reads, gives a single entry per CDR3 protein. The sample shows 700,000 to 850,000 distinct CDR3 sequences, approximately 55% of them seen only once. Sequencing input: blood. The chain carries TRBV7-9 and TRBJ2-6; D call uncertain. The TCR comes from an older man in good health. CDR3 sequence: CASSPPQGANVLTF. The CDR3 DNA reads TGTGCCAGCAGCCCCCCCCAGGGGGCCAACGTCCTGACTTTC.